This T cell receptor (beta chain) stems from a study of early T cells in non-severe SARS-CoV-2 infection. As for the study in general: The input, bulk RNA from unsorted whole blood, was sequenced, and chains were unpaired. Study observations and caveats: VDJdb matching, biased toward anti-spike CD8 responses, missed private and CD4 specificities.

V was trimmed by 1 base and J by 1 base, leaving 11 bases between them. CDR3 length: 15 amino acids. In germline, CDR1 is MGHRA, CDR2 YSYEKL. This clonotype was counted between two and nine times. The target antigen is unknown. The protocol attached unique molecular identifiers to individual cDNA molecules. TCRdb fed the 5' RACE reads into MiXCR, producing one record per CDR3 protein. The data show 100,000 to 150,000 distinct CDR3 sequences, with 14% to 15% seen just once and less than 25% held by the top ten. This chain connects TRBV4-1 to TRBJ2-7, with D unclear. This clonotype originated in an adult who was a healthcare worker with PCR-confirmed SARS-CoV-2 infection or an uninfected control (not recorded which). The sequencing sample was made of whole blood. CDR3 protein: CASSQVLGTSYEQYF. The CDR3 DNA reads TGCGCCAGCAGCCAAGTATTGGGCACTTCCTACGAGCAGTACTTC.